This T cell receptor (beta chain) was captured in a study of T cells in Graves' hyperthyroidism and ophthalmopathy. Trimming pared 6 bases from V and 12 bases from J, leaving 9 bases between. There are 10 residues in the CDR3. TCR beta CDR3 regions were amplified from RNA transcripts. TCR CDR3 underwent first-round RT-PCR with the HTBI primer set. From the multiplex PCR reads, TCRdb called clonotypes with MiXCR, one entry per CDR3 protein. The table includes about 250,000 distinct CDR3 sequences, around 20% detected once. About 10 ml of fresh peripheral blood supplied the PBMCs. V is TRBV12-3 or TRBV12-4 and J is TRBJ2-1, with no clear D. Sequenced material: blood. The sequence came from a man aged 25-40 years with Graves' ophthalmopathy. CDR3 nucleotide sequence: TGTGCCAGCAGCTACCGACGGCAGTTCTTC. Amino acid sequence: CASSYRRQFF.